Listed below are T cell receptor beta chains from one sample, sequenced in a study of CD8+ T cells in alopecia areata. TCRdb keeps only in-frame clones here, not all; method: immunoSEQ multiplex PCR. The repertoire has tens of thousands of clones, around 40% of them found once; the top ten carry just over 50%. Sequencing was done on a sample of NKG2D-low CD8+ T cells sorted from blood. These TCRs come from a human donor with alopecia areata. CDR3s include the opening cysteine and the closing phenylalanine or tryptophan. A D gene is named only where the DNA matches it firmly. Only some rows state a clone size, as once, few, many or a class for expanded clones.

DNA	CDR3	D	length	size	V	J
TGTGCCAGCAGCCAAGATTTTAGGGGGGCCCAGGAGACCCAGTACTTC	CASSQDFRGAQETQYF	NA	16	NA	TRBV4-2	TRBJ2-5
TGTGCCAGCAGCCCGCCACGGAGCCGCTTTTACAATGAGCAGTTCTTC	CASSPPRSRFYNEQFF	NA	16	few	TRBV5-8	TRBJ2-1
TGCGCCAGCAGCCATGACTGGACAGGGGGCACCGGGGAGCTGTTTTTT	CASSHDWTGGTGELFF	TRBD1	16	NA	TRBV4-3	TRBJ2-2
TGTGCCAGCAGCCAAGAGCGGGAGGGCCCAGATACGCAGTATTTT	CASSQEREGPDTQYF	TRBD2	15	many	TRBV4-2	TRBJ2-3
TGTGCCAGCGGAGAGGGCTCCTATGAGCAGTTCTTC	CASGEGSYEQFF	NA	12	NA	TRBV25-1	TRBJ2-1
TGCAGCGTTGAGAACTTAAACACCGGGGAGCTGTTTTTT	CSVENLNTGELFF	NA	13	NA	TRBV29-1	TRBJ2-2
TGTGCCAGCAGCCCCGGACCGATCCAAGAGACCCAGTACTTC	CASSPGPIQETQYF	NA	14	NA	TRBV6-6	TRBJ2-5
TGTGCCAGCAGCTTGGGGACAGGGAGCTCCTACAATGAGCAGTTCTTC	CASSLGTGSSYNEQFF	TRBD1	16	few	TRBV5-6	TRBJ2-1
TGCAGCGTTGAAGGTTACGGCAGTACCTACGAGCAGTACTTC	CSVEGYGSTYEQYF	NA	14	few	TRBV29-1	TRBJ2-7
TGTGCCAGCAGCCCGCGACCCATGGATACGCAGTATTTT	CASSPRPMDTQYF	NA	13	NA	TRBV13	TRBJ2-3
TGTGCCAGCAGCCCGGACGGGTCGGTTACCGGGGAGCTGTTTTTT	CASSPDGSVTGELFF	NA	15	NA	TRBV7-7	TRBJ2-2
TGTGCCAGCAGTTTGTCCTGGGGTAGGCCCTACGAGCAGTACTTC	CASSLSWGRPYEQYF	NA	15	few	TRBV7-4	TRBJ2-7
TGCGCCAGCAGCCACCCGGGACAGGGGCTCTACGAGCAGTACTTC	CASSHPGQGLYEQYF	TRBD1	15	NA	TRBV5-1	TRBJ2-7
TGCGCCAGCAGCCAAGAACGCCGGCACACTGAAGCTTTCTTT	CASSQERRHTEAFF	NA	14	few	TRBV4-1	TRBJ1-1
TGTGCCAGTAGTATAGATGGGTCCGGGGAGCTGTTTTTT	CASSIDGSGELFF	NA	13	NA	TRBV19	TRBJ2-2
TGTGCCAGCAGTTTAGACGGGGGATCACCCCTCCACTTT	CASSLDGGSPLHF	NA	13	once	TRBV27	TRBJ1-6
TGTGCCAGCTCCCCGAGCGGGACACCTAGCTCCTACGAGCAGTACTTC	CASSPSGTPSSYEQYF	NA	16	many	TRBV19	TRBJ2-7
TGTGCCAGCAGTTATACCGGGACAGGCCCCTCACCCCTCCACTTT	CASSYTGTGPSPLHF	TRBD1	15	few	TRBV2	TRBJ1-6
TGTGCCAGCAGCTTCCGGACACAGTCCTCCTACGAGCAGTACTTC	CASSFRTQSSYEQYF	NA	15	NA	TRBV13	TRBJ2-7
TGTGCCAGCAGCCAATGGAGACAGGGGACCGAAGCTTTCTTT	CASSQWRQGTEAFF	TRBD1	14	few	TRBV14	TRBJ1-1
TGTGCCAGCAGCCCCGGGGGAGGAAGACACAAAAACATTCAGTACTTC	CASSPGGGRHKNIQYF	NA	16	few	TRBV7-9	TRBJ2-4
TGCGCCAGCAGCCAAGAAGCATTAGCGGGAACCTACGAGCAGTACTTC	CASSQEALAGTYEQYF	TRBD2	16	few	TRBV4-3	TRBJ2-7